Listed here is a single T cell receptor (beta chain). What it binds is not known. These data come from a study of shared clonotypes between healthy human individuals. CD45RO-negative CD8 cells positively selected for CCR7 made up the naive population, which excluded terminally differentiated effector memory CD45RA+ cells. Adults of Caucasian background living in Nashville, Tennessee made up all donors. Per the germline V gene, CDR1 is SGDLS and CDR2 is YYNGEE. The ends were cut back, 4 bases at V and 0 bases at J, with 10 bases in the middle. The CDR3 consists of 14 residues. Data came from immunoSEQ multiplex PCR; TCRdb stores just in-frame clones and leaves some out. Counted here are more than 2 million clones, just under 95% occurring once; the ten biggest clones make up roughly 1%. Broader study findings: Rarefaction analysis demonstrated incomplete sorted-subset sequencing notwithstanding large depth. Shared clonotypes across all four donors exceeded non-shared ones in generation probability.

Sequencing was done on a sample of naive CD8+ T cells sorted from blood. The receptor's source is a man aged 18 to 29 in good health. J is TRBJ2-5 and V is TRBV9; unclear D gene. For the CDR3, the DNA is TGTGCCAGCAGCCCCCCCAGGCACCAAGAGACCCAGTACTTC. Translation: CASSPPRHQETQYF.